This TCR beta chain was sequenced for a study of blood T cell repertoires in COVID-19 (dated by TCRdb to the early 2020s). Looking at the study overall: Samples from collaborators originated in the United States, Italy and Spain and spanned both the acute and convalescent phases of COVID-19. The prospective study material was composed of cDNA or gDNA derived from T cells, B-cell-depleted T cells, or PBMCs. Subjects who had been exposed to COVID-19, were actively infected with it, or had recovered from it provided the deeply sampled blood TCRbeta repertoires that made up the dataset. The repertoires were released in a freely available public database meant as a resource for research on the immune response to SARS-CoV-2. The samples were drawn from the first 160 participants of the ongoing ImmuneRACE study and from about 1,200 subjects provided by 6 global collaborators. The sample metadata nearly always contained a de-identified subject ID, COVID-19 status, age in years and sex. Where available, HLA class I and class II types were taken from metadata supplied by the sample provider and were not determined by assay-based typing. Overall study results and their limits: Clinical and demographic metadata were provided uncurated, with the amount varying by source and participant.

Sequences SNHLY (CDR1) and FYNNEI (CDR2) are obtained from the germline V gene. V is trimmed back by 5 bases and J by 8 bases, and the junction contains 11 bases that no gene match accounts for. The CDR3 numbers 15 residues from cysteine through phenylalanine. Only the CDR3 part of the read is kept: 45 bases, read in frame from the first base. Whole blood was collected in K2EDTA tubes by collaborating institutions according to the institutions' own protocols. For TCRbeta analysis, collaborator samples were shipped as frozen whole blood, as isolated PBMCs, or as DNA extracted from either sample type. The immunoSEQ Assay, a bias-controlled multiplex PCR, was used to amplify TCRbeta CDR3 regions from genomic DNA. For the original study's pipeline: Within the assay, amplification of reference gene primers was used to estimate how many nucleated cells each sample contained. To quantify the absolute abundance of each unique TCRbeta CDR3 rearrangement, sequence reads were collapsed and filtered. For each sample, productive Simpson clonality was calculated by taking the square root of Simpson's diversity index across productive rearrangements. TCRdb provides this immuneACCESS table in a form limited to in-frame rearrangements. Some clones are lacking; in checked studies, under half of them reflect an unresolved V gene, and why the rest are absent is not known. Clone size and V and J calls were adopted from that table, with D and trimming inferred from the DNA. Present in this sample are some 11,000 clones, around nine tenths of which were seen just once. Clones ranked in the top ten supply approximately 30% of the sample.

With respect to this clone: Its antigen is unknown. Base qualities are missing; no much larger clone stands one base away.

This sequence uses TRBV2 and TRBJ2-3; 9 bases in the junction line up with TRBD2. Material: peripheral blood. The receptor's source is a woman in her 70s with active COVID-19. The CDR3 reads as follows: CASSRLAVNLGTQYF. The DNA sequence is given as TGTGCCAGCAGTAGACTAGCGGTTAATCTTGGTACGCAGTATTTT.